Shown below are 7 T cell receptor beta chains from a single sample sequenced in a study of cytomegalovirus exposure and HLA in healthy donors. The study ran its PCR with 60 Vbeta and 13 Jbeta primers. Assay: immunoSEQ multiplex PCR; the TCRdb copy retains only in-frame clones and omits some. The sample consists of 100,000 or so clones, 70% of them appearing once. The source material was PBMCs. The receptors come from a man between 40 and 49 years old in good health and CMV-seropositive.

This clone was counted many times. The junction departs from germline at one end; a sequencing error may be responsible. The CDR3 here is CYAGRKNTEAFF. The CDR3, as DNA: TGCTACGCGGGACGCAAGAACACTGAAGCTTTCTTT. The chain joins TRBV30 to TRBJ1-1, with TRBD1 as a possible D gene (5 bases). CDR1 and CDR2 from the germline V gene are GTSNPN and SVGIG (reference sequence). The CDR3 totals 12 residues.

This clone was picked up one time. The rearrangement uses TRBV9 and TRBJ2-1; D uncertain. V lost 2 bases and J lost 0, with 9 bases in between. This CDR3 is built from 15 residues. The germline CDR1 and CDR2 sequences are SGDLS and YYNGEE. CDR3 sequence: CASSVMSSSYNEQFF. Here the CDR3 DNA reads TGTGCCAGCAGCGTCATGAGTAGCTCCTACAATGAGCAGTTCTTC.

The chain has TRBV5-1 and TRBJ2-7, with D unresolved. Deletions cut 0 bases from V and 6 bases from J, with 13 bases between. Germline V gene lookup returns CDR1 SGHRS and CDR2 YFSETQ. The CDR3 has 14 amino acids. DNA of the CDR3: TGCGCCAGCAGCTTGGGCCTACCCTTTAGCGAGCAGTACTTC. Its protein product is CASSLGLPFSEQYF. Using reference TRBV5-1 and TRBJ2-7 for the parts outside the CDR3, the full variable domain is KAGVTQTPRYLIKTRGQQVTLSCSPISGHRSVSWYQQTPGQGLQFLFEYFSETQRNKGNFPGRFSGRQFSNSRSEMNVSTLELGDSALYLCASSLGLPFSEQYFGPGTRLTVT.

This clone is a singleton in its sample. The genes are TRBV6-5 and TRBJ2-7; a possible D gene is TRBD2 (5 bases). Deletions cut 2 bases from V and 4 bases from J, with 15 bases between. The CDR3 length is 15 residues. In germline, CDR1 is MNHEY, CDR2 SVGAGI. The CDR3 sequence is CASSYEGFRIYEQYF. Here the CDR3 DNA reads TGTGCCAGCAGTTACGAGGGATTCCGGATTTACGAGCAGTACTTC.

The V call is TRBV30, the J call TRBJ2-7; D is perhaps TRBD2 (6 bases). The germline V gene encodes CDR1 GTSNPN and CDR2 SVGIG (reference sequence). V was trimmed by 2 bases and J by 3 bases, leaving 14 bases between them. This CDR3 region has 14 residues. CDR3 nucleotides: TGTGCCTGGAGTCCACTAGCCGGGGGCTACGAGCAGTACTTC. Its protein is CAWSPLAGGYEQYF.

Concerning this clone: One end of the junction fails to match germline, which may point to a read error. The chain has TRBV5-4 and TRBJ2-7; 7 bases agree with TRBD1. The CDR3 is made up of 12 amino acids. Per germline, CDR1 SGHNT and CDR2 YYREEE (reference sequence). The CDR3 bases are TGTGCCAGCAGCTTTGGAAGGGGGCATACGGACTTC. Its protein product is CASSFGRGHTDF.

This clone has a handful of counts. This chain links TRBV29-1 with TRBJ1-1; D unclear. Trimming stripped 6 bases from V and 4 bases from J, with 15 bases between. CDR1 is SQVTM, CDR2 ANQGSEA, per germline. This CDR3 region has 13 residues. CDR3 nucleotide sequence: TGCAGCGTCCAGCTGAAGTGGAGCACTGAAGCTTTCTTT. Protein: CSVQLKWSTEAFF.